This TCR beta chain was observed in a study of blood T cell repertoires in COVID-19. Per the study methods: Quantification of nucleated cells was approximated via reference gene primer amplification. Profiled with immunoSEQ multiplex PCR; TCRdb holds only in-frame clones, not every one. V and J calls and clone size are copied from that table; D and trimming were computed from the DNA. The table has 130,000 or so clones, 87% seen once. The receptor's source is a man over 45 with active COVID-19. Material for sequencing was peripheral blood.

The DNA for the CDR3 is TGTGCCAGCAGCCAGGGGACACTAGGCAATTCACCCCTCCACTTT. It codes for CASSQGTLGNSPLHF. The V call is TRBV3-1 (or the pseudogene TRBV3-2), the J call TRBJ1-6; D might be TRBD1 (6 bases). CDR3 length equals 15 residues. The V gene's germline CDR1 is LGHDT and CDR2 YNNKEL (reference sequence). The V gene lost 3 bases and the J gene lost 7 bases, with 13 bases spanning the gap.